This T cell receptor beta chain was sequenced during a study of blood T cells in healthy people across ages. A J-beta primer mix and a sample-barcoded 5' primer were used in a second PCR of about 6 to 12 cycles. MiXCR was run by TCRdb on the 5' RACE reads, yielding one entry per CDR3 protein. The top ten hold around 22% of the sample, which has hundreds of thousands of distinct CDR3 sequences, 22% seen once. CDR1 and CDR2 (germline): SGHKS, YYEKEE (reference sequence). This CDR3 is built from 16 residues. Trimming pared 4 bases from V and 1 base from J, leaving 15 bases between. Sequencing input: blood. The chain employs TRBV5-5 and TRBJ1-5; possibly TRBD1 for D (6 bases). This clonotype was sampled from a man in his 70s in good health. CDR3: CASSPPQTGSNQPQHF. The DNA of the CDR3 is TGTGCCAGCAGCCCGCCCCAAACAGGGAGCAATCAGCCCCAGCATTTT.